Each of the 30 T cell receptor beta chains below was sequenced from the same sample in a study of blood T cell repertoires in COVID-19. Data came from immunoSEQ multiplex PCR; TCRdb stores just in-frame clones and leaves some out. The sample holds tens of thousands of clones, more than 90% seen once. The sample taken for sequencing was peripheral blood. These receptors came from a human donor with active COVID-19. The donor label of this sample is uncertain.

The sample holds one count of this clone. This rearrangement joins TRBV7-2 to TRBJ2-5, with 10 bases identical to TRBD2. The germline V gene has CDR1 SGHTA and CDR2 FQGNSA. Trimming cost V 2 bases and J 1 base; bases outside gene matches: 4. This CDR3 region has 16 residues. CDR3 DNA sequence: TGTGCCAGCAGCTTATATACTAGCGGGGCCCAAGAGACCCAGTACTTC. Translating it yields CASSLYTSGAQETQYF.

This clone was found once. The CDR3 spells CASSPTGTSGGSRSYNEQFF. The CDR3 region has the DNA TGTGCCAGCAGCCCCACCGGGACTAGCGGGGGCTCGAGATCCTACAATGAGCAGTTCTTC. V and J are TRBV13 and TRBJ2-1, with 14 bases identical to TRBD2. The CDR3 is made up of 20 amino acids. Germline values: CDR1 PRHDT, CDR2 FYEKMQ (reference sequence). Trimming cost V 5 bases and J 1 base; bases outside gene matches: 13.

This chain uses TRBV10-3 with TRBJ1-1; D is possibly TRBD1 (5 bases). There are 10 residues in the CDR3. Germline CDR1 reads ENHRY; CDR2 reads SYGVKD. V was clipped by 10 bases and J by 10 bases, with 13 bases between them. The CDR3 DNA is TGTGCCAAAGGGGATGGGGTAGCTTTCTTT. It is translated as CAKGDGVAFF.

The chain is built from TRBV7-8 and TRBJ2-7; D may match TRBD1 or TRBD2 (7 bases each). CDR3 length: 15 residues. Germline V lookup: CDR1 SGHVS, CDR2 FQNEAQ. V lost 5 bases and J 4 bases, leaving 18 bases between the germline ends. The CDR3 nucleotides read TGTGCCAGCAGCCGGGACAGCCGGGGGGCTTACGAGCAGTACTTC. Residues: CASSRDSRGAYEQYF.

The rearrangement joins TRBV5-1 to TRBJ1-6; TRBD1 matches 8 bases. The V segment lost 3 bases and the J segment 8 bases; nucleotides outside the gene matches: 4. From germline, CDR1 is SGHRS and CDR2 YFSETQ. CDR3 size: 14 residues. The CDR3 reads CASSSTTGDSPLHF. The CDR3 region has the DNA TGCGCCAGCAGCTCTACGACAGGGGATTCACCCCTCCACTTT.

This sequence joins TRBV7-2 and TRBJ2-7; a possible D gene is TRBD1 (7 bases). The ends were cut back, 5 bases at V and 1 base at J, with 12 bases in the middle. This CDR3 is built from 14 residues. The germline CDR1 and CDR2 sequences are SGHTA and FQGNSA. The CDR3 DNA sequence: TGTGCCAGCAGCACCGCGGGACAGTCCTACGAGCAGTACTTC. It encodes CASSTAGQSYEQYF.

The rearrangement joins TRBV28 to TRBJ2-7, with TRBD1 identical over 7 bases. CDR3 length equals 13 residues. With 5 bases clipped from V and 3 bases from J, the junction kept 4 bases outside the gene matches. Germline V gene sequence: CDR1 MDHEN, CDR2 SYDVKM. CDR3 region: CASSPGTDYEQYF. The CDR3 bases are TGTGCCAGCAGTCCCGGGACAGACTACGAGCAGTACTTC. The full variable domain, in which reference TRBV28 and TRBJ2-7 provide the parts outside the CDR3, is DVKVTQSSRYLVKRTGEKVFLECVQDMDHENMFWYRQDPGLGLRLIYFSYDVKMKEKGDIPEGYSVSREKKERFSLILESASTNQTSMYLCASSPGTDYEQYFGPGTRLTVT.

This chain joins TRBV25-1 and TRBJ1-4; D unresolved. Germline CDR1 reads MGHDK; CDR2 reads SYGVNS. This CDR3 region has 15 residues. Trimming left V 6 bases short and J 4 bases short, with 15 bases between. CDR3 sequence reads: CASSDTGSYNEKLFF. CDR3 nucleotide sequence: TGTGCCAGCAGCGATACGGGGTCCTATAATGAAAAACTGTTTTTT.

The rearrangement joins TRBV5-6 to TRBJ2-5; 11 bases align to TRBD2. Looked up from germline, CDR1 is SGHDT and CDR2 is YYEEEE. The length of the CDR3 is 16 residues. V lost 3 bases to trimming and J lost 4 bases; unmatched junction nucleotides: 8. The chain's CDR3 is CASSWWTSGLPETQYF. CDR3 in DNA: TGTGCCAGCAGCTGGTGGACTAGCGGGCTCCCAGAGACCCAGTACTTC.

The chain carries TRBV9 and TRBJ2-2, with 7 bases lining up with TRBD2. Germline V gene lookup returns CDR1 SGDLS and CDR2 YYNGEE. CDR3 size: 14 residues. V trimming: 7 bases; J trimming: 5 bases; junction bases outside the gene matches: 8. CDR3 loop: CASDAGVGTGELFF. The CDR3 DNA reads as TGTGCCAGCGATGCGGGGGTAGGGACCGGGGAGCTGTTTTTT. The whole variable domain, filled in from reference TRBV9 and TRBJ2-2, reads DSGVTQTPKHLITATGQRVTLRCSPRSGDLSVYWYQQSLDQGLQFLIQYYNGEERAKGNILERFSAQQFPDLHSELNLSSLELGDSALYFCASDAGVGTGELFFGEGSRLTVL.

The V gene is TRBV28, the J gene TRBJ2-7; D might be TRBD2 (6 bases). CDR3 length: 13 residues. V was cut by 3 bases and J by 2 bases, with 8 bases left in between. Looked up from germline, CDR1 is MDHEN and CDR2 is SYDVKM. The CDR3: CASSLEGPYEQYF. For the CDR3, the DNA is TGTGCCAGCAGTTTGGAGGGACCCTACGAGCAGTACTTC.

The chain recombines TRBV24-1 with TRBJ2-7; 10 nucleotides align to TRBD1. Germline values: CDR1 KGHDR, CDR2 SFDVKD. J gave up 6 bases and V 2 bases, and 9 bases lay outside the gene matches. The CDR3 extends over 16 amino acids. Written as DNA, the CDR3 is TGTGCCACCAGTGATTCCCCGGGACAGGGGATTGGCGAGCAGTACTTC. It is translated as CATSDSPGQGIGEQYF.

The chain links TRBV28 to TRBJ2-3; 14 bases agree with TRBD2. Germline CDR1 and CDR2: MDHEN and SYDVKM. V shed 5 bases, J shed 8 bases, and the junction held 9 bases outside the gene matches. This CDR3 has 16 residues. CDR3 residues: CASSETSGRAVPTQYF. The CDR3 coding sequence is TGTGCCAGCAGTGAGACTAGCGGGAGGGCCGTGCCTACGCAGTATTTT.

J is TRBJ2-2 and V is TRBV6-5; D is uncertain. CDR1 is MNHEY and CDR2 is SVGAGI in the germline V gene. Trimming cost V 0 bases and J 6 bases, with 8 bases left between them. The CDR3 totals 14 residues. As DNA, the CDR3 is TGTGCCAGCAGTTACTCGAGACGGGCCGGGGAGCTGTTTTTT. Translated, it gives CASSYSRRAGELFF.

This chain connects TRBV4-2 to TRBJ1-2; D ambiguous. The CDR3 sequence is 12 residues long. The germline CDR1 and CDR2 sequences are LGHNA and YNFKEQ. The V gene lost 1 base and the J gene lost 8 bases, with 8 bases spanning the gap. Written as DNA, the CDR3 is TGTGCCAGCAGCCAAGCTGGTAGAGGCTACACCTTC. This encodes CASSQAGRGYTF.

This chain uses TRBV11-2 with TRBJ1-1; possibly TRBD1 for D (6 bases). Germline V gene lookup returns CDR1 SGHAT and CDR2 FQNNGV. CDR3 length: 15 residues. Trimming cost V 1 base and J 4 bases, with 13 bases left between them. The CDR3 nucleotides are TGTGCCAGCAGCTTAGGGTACAGGGCGGTCACTGAAGCTTTCTTT. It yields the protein CASSLGYRAVTEAFF.

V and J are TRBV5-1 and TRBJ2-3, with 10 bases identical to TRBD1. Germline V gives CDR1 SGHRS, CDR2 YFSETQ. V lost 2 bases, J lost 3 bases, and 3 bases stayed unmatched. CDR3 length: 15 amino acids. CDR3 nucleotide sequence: TGCGCCAGCAGCTTCGGGACAGGGGCAACAGATACGCAGTATTTT. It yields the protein CASSFGTGATDTQYF.

The chain's CDR3 is CASSLAGGAAETQYF. The CDR3 DNA follows: TGTGCCAGCAGCTTAGCAGGGGGCGCGGCAGAGACCCAGTACTTC. V gene TRBV7-2 combines with J gene TRBJ2-5; 7 nucleotides line up with TRBD1. The V segment lost 0 bases and the J segment 4 bases; nucleotides outside the gene matches: 5. The CDR3 is 15 amino acids. The germline V gene has CDR1 SGHTA and CDR2 FQGNSA.

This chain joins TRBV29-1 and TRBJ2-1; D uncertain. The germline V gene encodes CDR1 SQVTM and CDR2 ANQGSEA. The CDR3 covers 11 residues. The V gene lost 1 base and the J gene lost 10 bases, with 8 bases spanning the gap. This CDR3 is CSVEGLGEQFF. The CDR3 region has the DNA TGCAGCGTTGAAGGGTTGGGCGAGCAGTTCTTC.

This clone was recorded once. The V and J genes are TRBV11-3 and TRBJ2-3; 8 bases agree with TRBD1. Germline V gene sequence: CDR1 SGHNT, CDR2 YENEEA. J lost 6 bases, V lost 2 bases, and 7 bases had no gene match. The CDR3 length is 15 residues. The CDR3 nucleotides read TGTGCCAGCAGCTTACTCACAGGGGGTATTGATACGCAGTATTTT. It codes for CASSLLTGGIDTQYF.

CDR3 nucleotides: TGCAGCGTTCGCGCTGTTGCCTACGAGCAGTACTTC. Translated, it gives CSVRAVAYEQYF. The chain joins TRBV29-1 to TRBJ2-7, with D hard to call. The germline V and J ends were trimmed by 5 bases and 2 bases, with 10 bases remaining between them. This CDR3 has 12 residues. Germline loops: CDR1 SQVTM, CDR2 ANQGSEA.

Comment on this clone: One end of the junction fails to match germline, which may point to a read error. The CDR3 region is CASSLQGGSSEQYF. The DNA for the CDR3 is TGTGCCAGCAGTCTCCAGGGGGGATCCTCCGAGCAGTACTTC. The gene calls are TRBV9 and TRBJ2-7; weak D call: TRBD1 (7 bases). There are 14 residues in the CDR3. The germline gives CDR1 SGDLS, CDR2 YYNGEE.

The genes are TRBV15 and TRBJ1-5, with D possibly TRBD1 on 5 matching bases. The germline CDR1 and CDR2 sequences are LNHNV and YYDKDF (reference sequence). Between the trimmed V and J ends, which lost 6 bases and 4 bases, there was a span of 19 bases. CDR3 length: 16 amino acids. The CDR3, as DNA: TGTGCCACCAGAGCCAACGGGGGGAACCTTAATCAGCCCCAGCATTTT. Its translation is CATRANGGNLNQPQHF.

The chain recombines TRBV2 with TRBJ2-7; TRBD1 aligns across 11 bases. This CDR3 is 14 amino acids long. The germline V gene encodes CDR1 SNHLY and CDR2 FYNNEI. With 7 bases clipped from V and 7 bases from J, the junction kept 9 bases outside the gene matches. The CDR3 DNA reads TGTGCCAGCAAAGGGACAGGGGGGGTTAGTGAGCAGTACTTC. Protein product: CASKGTGGVSEQYF.

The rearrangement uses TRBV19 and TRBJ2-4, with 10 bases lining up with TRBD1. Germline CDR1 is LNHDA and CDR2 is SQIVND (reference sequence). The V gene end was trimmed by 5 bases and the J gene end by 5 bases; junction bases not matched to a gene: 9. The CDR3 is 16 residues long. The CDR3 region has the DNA TGTGCCAGTAGTCCCCCGACAGGGGGCGCGGAAAACATTCAGTACTTC. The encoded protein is CASSPPTGGAENIQYF.

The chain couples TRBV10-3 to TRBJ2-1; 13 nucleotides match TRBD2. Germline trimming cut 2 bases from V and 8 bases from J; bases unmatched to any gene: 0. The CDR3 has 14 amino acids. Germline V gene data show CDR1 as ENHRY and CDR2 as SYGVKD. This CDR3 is CAISETSGRDEQFF. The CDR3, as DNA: TGTGCCATCAGTGAGACTAGCGGGAGGGATGAGCAGTTCTTC.

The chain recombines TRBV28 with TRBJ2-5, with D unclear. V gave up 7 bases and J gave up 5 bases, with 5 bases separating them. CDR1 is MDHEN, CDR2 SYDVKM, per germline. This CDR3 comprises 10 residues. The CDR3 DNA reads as TGTGCCAGCAAACAGGAGACCCAGTACTTC. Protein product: CASKQETQYF.

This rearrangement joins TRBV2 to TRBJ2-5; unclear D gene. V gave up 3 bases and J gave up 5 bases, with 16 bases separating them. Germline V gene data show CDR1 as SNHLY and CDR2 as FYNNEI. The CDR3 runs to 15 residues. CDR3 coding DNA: TGTGCCAGCAGTGATTTTATCCTTGCGAGGGAGACCCAGTACTTC. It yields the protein CASSDFILARETQYF.

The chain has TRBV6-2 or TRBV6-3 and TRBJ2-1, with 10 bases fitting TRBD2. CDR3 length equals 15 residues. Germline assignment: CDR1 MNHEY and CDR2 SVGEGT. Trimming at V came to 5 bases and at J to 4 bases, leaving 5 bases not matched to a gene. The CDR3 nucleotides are TGTGCCAGCAGTCCCGGGACTAGCGATTACAATGAGCAGTTCTTC. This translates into CASSPGTSDYNEQFF.

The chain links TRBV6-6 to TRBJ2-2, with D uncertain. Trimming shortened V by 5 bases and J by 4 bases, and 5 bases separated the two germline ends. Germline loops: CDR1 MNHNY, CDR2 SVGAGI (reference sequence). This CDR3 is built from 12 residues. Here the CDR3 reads CASSTRTGELFF. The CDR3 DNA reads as TGTGCCAGCAGTACACGCACCGGGGAGCTGTTTTTT.